One T cell receptor (beta chain) is described in this entry. Its target is unknown. This record belongs to a study of shared clonotypes between healthy human individuals. Across the study: For every donor, three CD4 naive, three CD4 memory, two CD8 naive and one CD8 memory plates were used.

Pooled CD45RO+ cells and CCR7-negative CD45RA+ TemRA cells made up CD8 memory. The V gene's germline CDR1 is MDHEN and CDR2 SYDVKM. This CDR3 comprises 19 residues. V gave up 8 bases and J gave up 0 bases; unmatched junction bases: 16. Findings of the study overall: Non-shared clonotypes had lower generation probabilities than clonotypes shared by all four sorted-subset donors.

Assay runs were performed at deep level. Assay used: immunoSEQ multiplex PCR; TCRdb lists only in-frame clones, some missing. The table shows approximately 400,000 clones, with about 96% occurring only once. V is TRBV28 and J is TRBJ2-3; 11 bases are shared with TRBD2. The TCR comes from a man aged 25-45 years in good health. Source material: memory CD8+ T cells sorted from blood. Sample subset: CD45RO+ cells pooled with CCR7-negative TemRA cells. For the CDR3, the DNA is TGTGCCAGCGGCCCTCCTCCCCCCTGGACTAGCGGGAGCACAGATACGCAGTATTTT. Amino acids: CASGPPPPWTSGSTDTQYF.